This TCR beta chain was recorded in a study of cytomegalovirus exposure and HLA in healthy donors. Vbeta (60) and Jbeta (13) primers were used in the PCR. The assay was immunoSEQ multiplex PCR, and TCRdb's table has in-frame clones only and misses some. The sample yields approximately 140,000 clones, about 78% seen once. The CDR3 spans 18 residues. J was trimmed by 0 bases and V by 4 bases; bases with no gene match: 8. Germline V gene lookup returns CDR1 SGHNT and CDR2 YYREEE (reference sequence). With respect to this clone: The antigen is undetermined.

Findings and limits, study-wide: Most likely, a cluster of highly shared sequence variants arose as a sequencing artifact. For most TCR beta V segments, an earlier analysis put the productive rate at about 87% or about 30% of the time. A later analysis linked a missense variant in DCLRE1C to the trimming of TCR beta V and J genes.

The sequencing sample was made of PBMCs. This clonotype was sampled from a man in his forties in good health and CMV-seropositive. The chain uses TRBV5-4 and TRBJ2-1; TRBD2 aligns across 12 bases. This CDR3 is CASSTGLAGISSYNEQFF. DNA for the CDR3: TGTGCCAGCAGCACGGGACTAGCGGGTATTAGCTCCTACAATGAGCAGTTCTTC.